A selection of T cell receptor beta chains follows, all from one sample in a study of cytotoxic CD8 clonotypes in ibrutinib-treated CLL. Here immunoSEQ multiplex PCR was the method, and the copy in TCRdb shows in-frame clones only, minus some. The sample lists approximately 200,000 clones, over 60% occurring once. The sequencing here drew on PBMCs, taken after 24 months of ibrutinib treatment. These receptors came from a human donor with chronic lymphocytic leukemia. The CDR3 runs from the conserved cysteine through the conserved F or W. The D gene is left open where the match is weak. Part of the rows lack a size; the others show once, few, many or a class for expanded clones.

V: TRBV6-6; J: TRBJ2-1; size: .; D: .; CDR3: CASSYSRGVGEQFF; DNA: TGTGCCAGCAGTTACTCGAGAGGGGTCGGTGAGCAGTTCTTC
V: TRBV27; J: TRBJ1-2; size: .; D: .; CDR3: CASSLNGGTGSYGYTF; DNA: TGTGCCAGCAGTTTAAACGGGGGTACAGGGAGCTATGGCTACACCTTC
V: TRBV11-3; J: TRBJ2-1; size: .; D: .; CDR3: CASSLGEVHEQFF; DNA: TGTGCCAGCAGCTTAGGTGAGGTTCATGAGCAGTTCTTC
V: TRBV9; J: TRBJ2-7; size: .; D: TRBD2; CDR3: CASSVSSGRSYEQYF; DNA: TGTGCCAGCAGCGTATCTAGCGGGAGATCTTACGAGCAGTACTTC
V: TRBV4-1; J: TRBJ1-1; size: .; D: .; CDR3: CASSQVVMLLMNTEAFF; DNA: TGCGCCAGCAGCCAAGTTGTTATGCTCCTCATGAACACTGAAGCTTTCTTT
V: TRBV13; J: TRBJ2-3; size: .; D: .; CDR3: CASSSRGSTDTQYF; DNA: TGTGCCAGCAGCTCCAGGGGTAGCACAGATACGCAGTATTTT
V: TRBV19; J: TRBJ1-5; size: .; D: TRBD1; CDR3: CASSIDRGGGQPQHF; DNA: TGTGCCAGTAGTATCGACAGGGGAGGGGGTCAGCCCCAGCATTTT
V: TRBV5-1; J: TRBJ2-5; size: few; D: .; CDR3: CASSLSTQETQYF; DNA: TGCGCCAGCAGCTTGTCCACACAAGAGACCCAGTACTTC
V: TRBV30; J: TRBJ2-3; size: .; D: .; CDR3: CAWSVQSDTQYF; DNA: TGTGCCTGGAGTGTACAATCAGATACGCAGTATTTT
V: TRBV10-3; J: TRBJ1-1; size: few; D: .; CDR3: CAISESVTEAFF; DNA: TGTGCCATCAGTGAGTCGGTCACTGAAGCTTTCTTT
V: TRBV4-1; J: TRBJ2-1; size: .; D: .; CDR3: CASSPLYRGNNEQFF; DNA: TGCGCCAGCAGCCCCCTATACCGGGGCAACAATGAGCAGTTCTTC
V: TRBV6-5; J: TRBJ2-3; size: .; D: .; CDR3: CASRLGGDTQYF; DNA: TGTGCCAGCCGGCTCGGTGGAGATACGCAGTATTTT
V: TRBV7-2; J: TRBJ2-3; size: .; D: TRBD2; CDR3: CASSRGTSEFWGTDTQYF; DNA: TGTGCCAGCAGCAGAGGGACTAGCGAGTTTTGGGGCACAGATACGCAGTATTTT
V: TRBV11-3; J: TRBJ2-7; size: .; D: .; CDR3: CASSPPGAIEQYF; DNA: TGTGCCAGCAGCCCCCCAGGGGCGATCGAGCAGTACTTC
V: TRBV10-3; J: TRBJ2-7; size: .; D: .; CDR3: CAIKGPPHYEQYF; DNA: TGTGCCATCAAGGGCCCCCCTCACTACGAGCAGTACTTC
V: TRBV18; J: TRBJ2-7; size: .; D: TRBD1; CDR3: CASSTTGGAEQYF; DNA: TGTGCCAGCTCAACAACAGGGGGCGCCGAGCAGTACTTC
V: TRBV5-4; J: TRBJ2-7; size: .; D: TRBD2; CDR3: CASSPNSGSGGYEQYF; DNA: TGTGCCAGCAGTCCTAATAGCGGGAGTGGTGGCTACGAGCAGTACTTC
V: TRBV9; J: TRBJ2-5; size: .; D: .; CDR3: CASSVVGSGWYQETQYF; DNA: TGTGCCAGCAGCGTAGTCGGCAGCGGATGGTACCAAGAGACCCAGTACTTC
V: TRBV7-9; J: TRBJ2-3; size: .; D: TRBD2; CDR3: CAVEAGGTDTQYF; DNA: TGTGCCGTCGAGGCGGGAGGCACAGATACGCAGTATTTT
V: TRBV14; J: TRBJ2-1; size: .; D: TRBD2; CDR3: CASSPLSGTSYDEQFF; DNA: TGTGCCAGCAGCCCATTATCCGGGACTAGCTACGATGAGCAGTTCTTC
V: TRBV4-1; J: TRBJ2-7; size: once; D: .; CDR3: CASSQDLVDPYEQYF; DNA: TGCGCCAGCAGCCAAGATTTGGTAGATCCGTACGAGCAGTACTTC
V: TRBV6-5; J: TRBJ2-7; size: .; D: .; CDR3: CASSYTGTVNEQYF; DNA: TGTGCCAGCAGTTACACGGGAACAGTGAACGAGCAGTACTTC
V: TRBV27; J: TRBJ2-1; size: .; D: TRBD1; CDR3: CASSPPTGNNEQFF; DNA: TGTGCCAGCAGTCCTCCGACAGGGAACAATGAGCAGTTCTTC
V: TRBV6-5; J: TRBJ2-7; size: .; D: .; CDR3: CASGSGTYEQYF; DNA: TGTGCCAGCGGTAGCGGTACCTACGAGCAGTACTTC
V: TRBV6-5; J: TRBJ2-3; size: .; D: TRBD2; CDR3: CASSYGTSGPQYF; DNA: TGTGCCAGCAGTTACGGTACTAGCGGCCCGCAGTATTTT
V: TRBV18; J: TRBJ1-2; size: .; D: TRBD1; CDR3: CASSNGQGDGYTF; DNA: TGTGCCAGCTCAAACGGACAGGGCGATGGCTACACCTTC
V: TRBV2; J: TRBJ2-7; size: .; D: .; CDR3: CASSPRGEQYF; DNA: TGTGCCAGCAGTCCCCGAGGGGAGCAGTACTTC
V: TRBV4-3; J: TRBJ2-3; size: .; D: TRBD2; CDR3: CASSQEGTSATDTQYF; DNA: TGCGCCAGCAGCCAAGAGGGGACTAGCGCCACAGATACGCAGTATTTT